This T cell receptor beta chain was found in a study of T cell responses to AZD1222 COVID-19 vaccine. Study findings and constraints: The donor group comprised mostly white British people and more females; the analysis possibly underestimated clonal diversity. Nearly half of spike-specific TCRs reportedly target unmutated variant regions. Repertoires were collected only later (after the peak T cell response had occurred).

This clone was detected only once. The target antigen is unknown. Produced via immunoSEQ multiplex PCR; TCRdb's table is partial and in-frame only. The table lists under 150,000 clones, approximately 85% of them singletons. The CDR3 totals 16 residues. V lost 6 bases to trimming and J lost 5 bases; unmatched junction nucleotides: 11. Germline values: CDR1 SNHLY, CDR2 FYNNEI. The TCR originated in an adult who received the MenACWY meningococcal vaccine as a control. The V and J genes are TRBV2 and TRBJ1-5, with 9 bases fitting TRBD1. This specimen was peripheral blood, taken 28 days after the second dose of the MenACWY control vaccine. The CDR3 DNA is TGTGCCAGCAGGGCAAACCCCGACAGGGGGTATCAGCCCCAGCATTTT. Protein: CASRANPDRGYQPQHF.